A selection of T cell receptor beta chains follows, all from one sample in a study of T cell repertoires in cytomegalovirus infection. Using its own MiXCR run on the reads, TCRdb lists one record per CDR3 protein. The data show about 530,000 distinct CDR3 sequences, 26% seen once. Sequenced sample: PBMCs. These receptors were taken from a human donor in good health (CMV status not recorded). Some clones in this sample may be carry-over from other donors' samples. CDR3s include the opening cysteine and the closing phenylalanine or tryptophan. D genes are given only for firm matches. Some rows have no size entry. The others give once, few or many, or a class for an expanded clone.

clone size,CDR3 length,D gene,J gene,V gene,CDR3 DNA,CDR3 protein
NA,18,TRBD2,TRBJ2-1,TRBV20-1,TGCAGCCCGCGGAATATACTGATTAGCGGGAGGGCCTACAATGAGCAGTTCTTC,CSPRNILISGRAYNEQFF
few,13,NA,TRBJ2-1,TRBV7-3,TGTGCCAGCAGCTTAGGCGCCTTCAATGAGCAGTTCTTC,CASSLGAFNEQFF
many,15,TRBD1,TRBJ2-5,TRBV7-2,TGTGCCAGCAGCTTGAGGGGGCTGACCTGGGAGACCCAGTACTTC,CASSLRGLTWETQYF
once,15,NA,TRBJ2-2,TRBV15,TGTGCCACCAGCAGCGGTGGACCCCGGACCGGGGAGCTGTTTTTT,CATSSGGPRTGELFF
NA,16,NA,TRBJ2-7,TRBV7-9,TGTGCCAGCAGCCTAGGGTGGGGGAGTACTCCCTACGAGCAGTACTTC,CASSLGWGSTPYEQYF
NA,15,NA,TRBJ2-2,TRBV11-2,TGTGCCAGCAGCTTAGCTTGGGTAGACACCGGGGAGCTGTTTTTT,CASSLAWVDTGELFF
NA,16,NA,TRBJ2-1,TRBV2,TGTGCCAGCTCTTTGGGGTCTCTCGGGCTTTACAATGAGCAGTTCTTC,CASSLGSLGLYNEQFF
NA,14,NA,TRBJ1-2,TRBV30,TGTGCCTGGAGTGATGCGCAGTCTAACTATGGCTACACCTTC,CAWSDAQSNYGYTF
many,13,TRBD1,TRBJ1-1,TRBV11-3,TGTGCCAGCAGCTTAAGGGGACAGGGGGAAGCTTTCTTT,CASSLRGQGEAFF
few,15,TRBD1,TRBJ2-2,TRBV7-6,TGTGCCAGCAGCCCAACAGGGGCGGACACCGGGGAGCTGTTTTTT,CASSPTGADTGELFF
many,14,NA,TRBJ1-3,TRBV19,TGTGCCAGTAGGCGTTCTGGGACTGGAAACACCATATATTTT,CASRRSGTGNTIYF
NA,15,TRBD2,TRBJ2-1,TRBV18,TGTGCCAGCTCAACCCTACTAGCGGGAGGTGATGAGCAGTTCTTC,CASSTLLAGGDEQFF
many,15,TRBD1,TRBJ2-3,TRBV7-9,TGTGCCAGCAGGTTGACAGGGGGAGCCACAGATACGCAGTATTTT,CASRLTGGATDTQYF
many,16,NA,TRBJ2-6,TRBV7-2,TGTGCCAGCAGCTTAGTTTCCGGGGCTGGGGCCAACGTCCTGACTTTC,CASSLVSGAGANVLTF
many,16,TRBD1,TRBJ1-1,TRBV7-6,TGTGCCAGCAGCTCTAGGGGGACAGGGGGCAACACTGAAGCTTTCTTT,CASSSRGTGGNTEAFF